This T cell receptor beta chain comes out of a study of regulatory T cells in long-lasting Graves disease. Notes on the study in general: Persistent disease preferred TRBV28, TRBJ1-2 and TRBJ2-5.

The time point is: persistent/refractory GD, antithyroid drugs over 5 years with positive TRAb. RNA from PBMCs was the source of the TCR library. Many counts were recorded for this clonotype. Its specificity is unknown. CDR1 SGHAT and CDR2 FQNNGV come from the germline V gene. This CDR3 is built from 15 residues. V was trimmed by 6 bases and J by 4 bases, leaving 18 bases between them. TCR beta libraries were built with iRepertoire HTBI primers and Arm-PCR of CDR3 regions. Original handling: Throughout the samples, researchers identified 60 to 70 TRBV and approximately 15 TRBJ segments. Each CDR3 protein is one row after TCRdb ran MiXCR on the multiplex PCR reads. TCRdb's processing, not the authors', yielded these V and J calls. The repertoire holds 300,000 to 350,000 distinct CDR3 sequences, with roughly a fifth as singletons.

The V call is TRBV11-2, the J call TRBJ1-1; tentative D call: TRBD1 (5 bases). The source is a female donor with Graves disease. Material: peripheral blood mononuclear cells (PBMCs), obtained when the disease was refractory, from a patient treated with antithyroid drugs. The CDR3 nucleotides are TGTGCCAGCAGGACACTGTCAGGGAGGGGCACTGAAGCTTTCTTT. Translated: CASRTLSGRGTEAFF.